This entry describes one T cell receptor (beta chain). This sample stems from a study of CD8 T cells in Susac syndrome. CD8+ and CD4+ T cells from blood underwent TCR beta sequencing, which was carried out in a high-throughput format. The study used healthy donors as controls matched for age and sex. Through negative isolation, CD4+ and CD8+ T cells were obtained, while TEMRA cells were enriched using FACS. With random hexamers, reverse transcription was performed on roughly 0.45 to 1 ug of RNA. Amplification of the TCR beta CDR3 was carried out by immunoSEQ multiplex PCR, which spanned a total of 54 Vbeta and 13 Jbeta segments. TCRdb analysed the immunoSEQ multiplex PCR reads with MiXCR anew, one entry per CDR3 protein. This table has tens of thousands of distinct CDR3 sequences, approximately 94% appearing once. The V and J ends lost 4 bases and 6 bases, in that order; junction bases with no gene match: 10. Germline V lookup: CDR1 SGHRS, CDR2 YFSETQ. The length of the CDR3 is 16 residues.

The sequencing sample was made of CD8+ T cells from PBMCs. This sequence was found in a human donor in good health. V usage is TRBV5-1 and J usage is TRBJ2-1; 10 bases align to TRBD2. The CDR3 coding sequence is TGCGCCAGCAGCAACTACCTAGCGGGAGAAGGCAATGAGCAGTTCTTC. The encoded protein is CASSNYLAGEGNEQFF.